One and the same sample provided the 31 T cell receptor beta chains below, sequenced in a study of blood T cells in healthy people across ages (dated by TCRdb to 2013 to 2016). Libraries were prepared through 5' RACE. This sample was sequenced with an Illumina HiSeq 2500. A second PCR of about 7 to 12 cycles was run with a J-beta primer mix and a sample-barcoded 5' primer. TCRdb passed the public sequencing reads through fastp at Q25 and MiXCR, retaining productive beta sequences. Each entry merges the rows of one CDR3 protein and shows their most common DNA and genes. Here the sample has 1.5 million to 2 million distinct CDR3 sequences; about 50% occur a single time. The ten top clones hold 2.1% of the sample. The sequenced sample was blood. The source is a middle-aged woman in good health.

In its sample, this clonotype was seen a few times. The V call is TRBV20-1, the J call TRBJ2-5; D is ambiguous. Per the germline V gene, CDR1 is DFQATT and CDR2 is SNEGSKA (reference sequence). CDR3 size: 9 residues. The V end was cut by 5 bases, the J end by 9 bases, with 7 bases between. CDR3 amino acids: CSAAKPQYF. In DNA form, the CDR3 reads TGCAGTGCTGCGAAACCCCAGTACTTC.

The chain recombines TRBV2 with TRBJ2-5, with D perhaps matching TRBD1 or TRBD2 (5 bases each). The end of the DNA is better explained by TRBJ2-7, so the J call may be wrong. This CDR3 comprises 15 residues. Germline V gives CDR1 SNHLY, CDR2 FYNNEI. The CDR3 reads CASTFPRGRYPEQYF. As DNA, the CDR3 is TGTGCCAGCACTTTCCCACGGGGCAGGTACCCCGAGCAGTACTTC.

For the CDR3, the DNA is TGTGCCAGCAGTTTACAGAGATACGAGCAGTACTTC. This gives the protein CASSLQRYEQYF. This chain links TRBV28 with TRBJ2-7; no definite D call. Germline lookup yields CDR1 MDHEN and CDR2 SYDVKM. The germline V and J ends were trimmed by 2 bases and 4 bases, with 6 bases remaining between them. The CDR3 contains 12 residues.

This clonotype was seen a few times. CDR3 loop: CATSRDRGNTEAFF. The CDR3 DNA follows: TGTGCCACCAGCAGAGACAGAGGGAACACTGAAGCTTTCTTT. The rearrangement uses TRBV15 and TRBJ1-1; no clear D gene. The CDR3 spans 14 residues. Per germline, CDR1 LNHNV and CDR2 YYDKDF (reference sequence). Trimming removed 0 bases from V and 1 base from J, with 6 bases in between.

This clonotype occurred once. The genes are TRBV27 and TRBJ1-2; TRBD1 matches at 7 bases. The germline V gene encodes CDR1 MNHEY and CDR2 SMNVEV (reference sequence). The V gene end was trimmed by 5 bases and the J gene end by 0 bases; junction bases not matched to a gene: 18. The CDR3 sequence is 19 residues long. The DNA of the CDR3 is TGTGCCAGCAGTCAATCCTACATACCGACAGGGCCTTCTAACTATGGCTACACCTTC. Its translation: CASSQSYIPTGPSNYGYTF.

About this clonotype itself: A much larger clone sits a single nucleotide away, making a read error possible. The chain employs TRBV7-2 and TRBJ2-6; 9 bases line up with TRBD1. V trimming: 8 bases; J trimming: 2 bases; junction bases outside the gene matches: 4. Germline CDR1 SGHTA, CDR2 FQGNSA. The CDR3 is 15 amino acids. The DNA of the CDR3 is TGTGCCAGCGGCTGGACAGGGGCTGGGGCCAACGTCCTGACTTTC. Its translation: CASGWTGAGANVLTF.

This clonotype was counted a few times. The rearrangement links TRBV5-1 to TRBJ2-1, with 8 bases identical to TRBD2. Germline V lookup: CDR1 SGHRS, CDR2 YFSETQ. Trimming cost V 0 bases and J 9 bases; bases outside gene matches: 11. The CDR3 consists of 16 residues. The CDR3 nucleotides are TGCGCCAGCAGCTTGGCCACGGGGGGGGCCCACAGTGAGCAGTTCTTC. Protein: CASSLATGGAHSEQFF.

The V and J genes are TRBV27 and TRBJ2-7, with 9 bases fitting TRBD1. This CDR3 is 15 amino acids long. Germline trimming cut 1 base from V and 2 bases from J; bases unmatched to any gene: 3. Germline V gene data show CDR1 as MNHEY and CDR2 as SMNVEV (reference sequence). The CDR3 reads CASSLWDRVTYEQYF. The CDR3 bases are TGTGCCAGCAGTTTATGGGACAGGGTAACCTACGAGCAGTACTTC.

The gene calls are TRBV7-2 and TRBJ2-1; D may be TRBD1 or TRBD2 (6 bases each). The CDR3 spans 15 residues. Trimming pared 2 bases from V and 5 bases from J, leaving 13 bases between. Germline V CDR1 and CDR2: SGHTA, FQGNSA. The CDR3 region has the DNA TGTGCCAGCAGCTTAAGGAGGGGGGCGGACAATGAGCAGTTCTTC. The encoded protein is CASSLRRGADNEQFF.

This clonotype has just a few counts. V and J are TRBV24-1 and TRBJ2-3, with TRBD1 as a possible D gene (5 bases). Germline CDR1 and CDR2: KGHDR and SFDVKD. The CDR3 totals 13 residues. With 7 bases removed from V and 2 bases from J, the gap between germline ends came to 9 bases. CDR3 residues: CATRDKLTDTQYF. CDR3 coding DNA: TGTGCCACCAGGGACAAACTCACAGATACGCAGTATTTT.

This chain links TRBV28 with TRBJ1-1, with TRBD1 as a possible D gene (5 bases). Germline V gene lookup returns CDR1 MDHEN and CDR2 SYDVKM. This CDR3 contains 13 residues. Trimming stripped 6 bases from V and 0 bases from J, with 8 bases between. The CDR3 is CASRTAMNTEAFF. CDR3 in DNA: TGTGCCAGCAGGACAGCAATGAACACTGAAGCTTTCTTT.

This chain joins TRBV7-3 and TRBJ2-5; 13 nucleotides align to TRBD2. Looked up from germline, CDR1 is SGHTA and CDR2 is FQGTGA. The junction had 26 bases not matched to a gene; V was cut back by 5 bases and J by 11 bases. The CDR3 is made up of 20 amino acids. The CDR3 loop is CASSAPGTSGVVGSYNEQYF. Written as DNA, the CDR3 is TGTGCCAGCAGCGCGCCCGGGACTAGCGGGGTAGTGGGTTCCTACAATGAGCAGTACTTC.

This chain links TRBV20-1 with TRBJ2-2; D is possibly TRBD1 (5 bases). V dropped 0 bases and J dropped 6 bases, with 14 bases sitting between them. The CDR3 totals 15 residues. CDR1 is DFQATT and CDR2 is SNEGSKA in the germline V gene (reference sequence). DNA for the CDR3: TGCAGTGCTAGAGAAGGACATGTTGCATCCGGGGAGCTGTTTTTT. Amino acid sequence: CSAREGHVASGELFF.

This chain links TRBV20-1 with TRBJ2-7; TRBD1 is a possible D gene (6 bases). The CDR3 consists of 13 residues. Trimming took 5 bases from V and 0 from J, leaving 11 bases between them. CDR1 is DFQATT and CDR2 is SNEGSKA in the germline V gene (reference sequence). The CDR3 spells CSAPRTASYEQYF. The CDR3 DNA follows: TGCAGTGCTCCCCGGACAGCCTCCTACGAGCAGTACTTC.

The gene calls are TRBV4-1 and TRBJ1-1, with D unresolved. The V end was cut by 0 bases, the J end by 4 bases, with 9 bases between. The CDR3 has 14 residues. Germline CDR1 is MGHRA and CDR2 is YSYEKL. This CDR3 is CASSQDFLGTEAFF. The CDR3 DNA reads TGCGCCAGCAGCCAAGATTTCTTGGGCACTGAAGCTTTCTTT.

This clonotype was seen a few times. The rearrangement links TRBV24-1 to TRBJ1-2; no clear D. Trimming shortened V by 3 bases and J by 5 bases, and 9 bases separated the two germline ends. The CDR3 is 13 amino acids. Germline V CDR1 and CDR2: KGHDR, SFDVKD. CDR3 sequence: CATSDLDGYGYTF. CDR3 sequence (DNA): TGTGCCACCAGTGATCTGGACGGATATGGCTACACCTTC.

This clonotype was seen only a few times. The gene calls are TRBV27 and TRBJ2-5; the match to TRBD1 covers 9 bases. The CDR3 spans 14 residues. From germline, CDR1 is MNHEY and CDR2 SMNVEV (reference sequence). Trimming removed 8 bases from V and 5 bases from J; junction bases left unmatched: 9. Here the CDR3 DNA reads TGTGCCAGCCGTCGGGGACAGGGTAGGGAGACCCAGTACTTC. It encodes CASRRGQGRETQYF.

This sequence joins TRBV7-2 and TRBJ2-4, with TRBD1 matching 10 bases. Unmatched junction bases numbered 7, after V lost 2 bases and J lost 0 bases. This CDR3 spans 18 amino acids. The germline V gene has CDR1 SGHTA and CDR2 FQGNSA. CDR3 region: CASSLRQGAGPAKNIQYF. The CDR3, as DNA: TGTGCCAGCAGCTTAAGACAGGGGGCAGGTCCAGCCAAAAACATTCAGTACTTC. Based on the CDR3 plus reference TRBV7-2 and TRBJ2-4, the full variable domain is GAGVSQSPSNKVTEKGKDVELRCDPISGHTALYWYRQSLGQGLEFLIYFQGNSAPDKSGLPSDRFSAERTGGSVSTLTIQRTQQEDSAVYLCASSLRQGAGPAKNIQYFGAGTRLSVL.

This rearrangement joins TRBV27 to TRBJ2-6; D is unclear. This CDR3 is built from 17 residues. V lost 7 bases and J 0 bases, leaving 16 bases between the germline ends. In germline, CDR1 is MNHEY, CDR2 SMNVEV (reference sequence). The CDR3 DNA reads TGTGCCAGCAAACCTACTCCCGACATCTCTGGGGCCAACGTCCTGACTTTC. Amino acid sequence: CASKPTPDISGANVLTF.

The V call is TRBV9, the J call TRBJ2-1, with D perhaps matching TRBD1 (5 bases). Germline V gene sequence: CDR1 SGDLS, CDR2 YYNGEE. The CDR3 extends over 15 amino acids. The V end was cut by 3 bases, the J end by 0 bases, with 10 bases between. This CDR3 reads CASSAVGASYNEQFF. The CDR3 bases are TGTGCCAGCAGCGCCGTAGGGGCCTCCTACAATGAGCAGTTCTTC. Full variable domain (missing parts from reference TRBV9 and TRBJ2-1): DSGVTQTPKHLITATGQRVTLRCSPRSGDLSVYWYQQSLDQGLQFLIQYYNGEERAKGNILERFSAQQFPDLHSELNLSSLELGDSALYFCASSAVGASYNEQFFGPGTRLTVL.

This clonotype was seen a handful of times. V is TRBV6-5 and J is TRBJ2-3; D is perhaps TRBD2 (6 bases). With 6 bases removed from V and 1 base from J, the gap between germline ends came to 11 bases. This CDR3 contains 14 residues. Germline V gene data show CDR1 as MNHEY and CDR2 as SVGAGI. The CDR3 loop is CASRMGGGTDTQYF. The CDR3 bases are TGTGCCAGCAGGATGGGGGGAGGCACAGATACGCAGTATTTT.

The V and J genes are TRBV7-8 and TRBJ2-5; tentatively, D is TRBD2 (6 bases). Germline V gene sequence: CDR1 SGHVS, CDR2 FQNEAQ. The germline V and J ends were trimmed by 1 base and 5 bases, with 11 bases remaining between them. The CDR3 is 14 residues long. CDR3 DNA: TGTGCCAGCAGCTTAGTTACTAGCATGGAGACCCAGTACTTC. Its protein is CASSLVTSMETQYF.

This sequence joins TRBV4-2 and TRBJ1-2, with 9 positions matching TRBD1. The CDR3 has 16 amino acids. Germline V gives CDR1 LGHNA, CDR2 YNFKEQ. Trimming cost V 3 bases and J 3 bases; bases outside gene matches: 8. The CDR3 DNA is TGTGCCAGCAGCCAGCACGGACAGGGGTTCGACTATGGCTACACCTTC. Its translation is CASSQHGQGFDYGYTF.

The rearrangement joins TRBV20-1 to TRBJ2-7; 7 nucleotides match TRBD1. There are 14 residues in the CDR3. The junction had 8 bases not matched to a gene; V was cut back by 6 bases and J by 0 bases. Germline-derived CDR1 and CDR2 are DFQATT and SNEGSKA (reference sequence). The CDR3 spells CSANRQGGSYEQYF. The CDR3 coding sequence is TGCAGTGCCAATAGACAGGGCGGCTCCTACGAGCAGTACTTC.

The chain carries TRBV6-2 or TRBV6-3 and TRBJ2-3, with D hard to call. V lost 6 bases to trimming and J lost 6 bases, with 13 bases between them. This CDR3 contains 13 residues. Germline V gene data show CDR1 as MNHEY and CDR2 as SVGEGT. The CDR3 coding sequence is TGTGCCAGCAGGGAATGGCCCTTGGATACGCAGTATTTT. Encoded protein: CASREWPLDTQYF.

The chain links TRBV25-1 to TRBJ2-5; the match to TRBD1 covers 11 bases. TRBJ2-7 matches the DNA end more closely, so the J call is doubtful. This CDR3 region has 15 residues. Germline CDR1 is MGHDK and CDR2 is SYGVNS. CDR3 amino acids: CASSKSGTGGNEQYF. The CDR3 region has the DNA TGTGCCAGCAGTAAATCCGGGACAGGGGGTAACGAGCAGTACTTC.

This chain uses TRBV6-6 with TRBJ2-1; 7 nucleotides agree with TRBD1. Unmatched junction bases numbered 9, after V lost 5 bases and J lost 2 bases. The germline gives CDR1 MNHNY, CDR2 SVGAGI (reference sequence). This CDR3 spans 16 amino acids. The DNA of the CDR3 is TGTGCCAGCAGTCACCCCAGGGGGACACCCTACAATGAGCAGTTCTTC. Translation: CASSHPRGTPYNEQFF.

V gene TRBV7-9 combines with J gene TRBJ1-4; 12 bases are a match to TRBD1. This CDR3 region has 15 residues. V lost 5 bases and J lost 8; bases outside the gene matches: 6. Germline values: CDR1 SEHNR, CDR2 FQNEAQ (reference sequence). CDR3 nucleotides: TGTGCCAGCAGCATCACCGGGACAGGGGGCGAAAAACTGTTTTTT. Its protein is CASSITGTGGEKLFF.

This clonotype was detected a few times. This chain links TRBV6-6 with TRBJ2-3; unclear D gene. The length of the CDR3 is 13 residues. The V gene's germline CDR1 is MNHNY and CDR2 SVGAGI (reference sequence). The CDR3, as DNA: TGTGCGCTCTCTCGGCCTAGCACAGATACGCAGTATTTT. This sequence encodes CALSRPSTDTQYF.

The CDR3 loop is CSVEWGAGTEAFF. DNA of the CDR3: TGCAGCGTTGAATGGGGGGCGGGCACTGAAGCTTTCTTT. The chain combines TRBV29-1 with TRBJ1-1; a possible D gene is TRBD1 (6 bases). V was cut by 2 bases and J by 4 bases, with 11 bases left in between. CDR1 and CDR2 from the germline V gene are SQVTM and ANQGSEA. The CDR3 spans 13 residues. Combining the CDR3 with reference TRBV29-1 and TRBJ1-1 gives the whole variable domain SAVISQKPSRDICQRGTSLTIQCQVDSQVTMMFWYRQQPGQSLTLIATANQGSEATYESGFVIDKFPISRPNLTFSTLTVSNMSPEDSSIYLCSVEWGAGTEAFFGQGTRLTVV.

The rearrangement joins TRBV25-1 to TRBJ1-4; no definite D call. Germline assignment: CDR1 MGHDK and CDR2 SYGVNS. V shed 2 bases and J shed 5 bases, with 3 bases lying between them. The CDR3 extends over 12 amino acids. The CDR3 loop is CASSEPNEKLFF. CDR3 DNA sequence: TGTGCCAGCAGTGAACCCAATGAAAAACTGTTTTTT.